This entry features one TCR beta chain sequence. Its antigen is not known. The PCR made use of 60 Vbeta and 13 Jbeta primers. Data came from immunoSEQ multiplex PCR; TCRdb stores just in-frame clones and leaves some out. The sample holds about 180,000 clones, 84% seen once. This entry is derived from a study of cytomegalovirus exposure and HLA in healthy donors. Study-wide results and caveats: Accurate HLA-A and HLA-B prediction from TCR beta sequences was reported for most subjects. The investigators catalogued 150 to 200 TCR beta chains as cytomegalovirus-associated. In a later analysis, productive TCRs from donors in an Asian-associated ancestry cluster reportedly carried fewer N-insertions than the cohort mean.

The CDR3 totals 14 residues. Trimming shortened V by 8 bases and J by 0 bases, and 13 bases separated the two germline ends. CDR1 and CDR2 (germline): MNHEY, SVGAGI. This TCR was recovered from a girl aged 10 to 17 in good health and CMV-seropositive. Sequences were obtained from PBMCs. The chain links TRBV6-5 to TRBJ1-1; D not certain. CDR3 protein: CASGTGLLNTEAFF. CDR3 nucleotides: TGTGCCAGCGGAACCGGACTACTGAACACTGAAGCTTTCTTT.